This T cell receptor beta chain came from a study of blood T cell repertoires in COVID-19 (dated by TCRdb to the early 2020s). Regarding the research as a whole: Samples from collaborators originated in the United States, Italy and Spain and spanned both the acute and convalescent phases of COVID-19. Where available, HLA class I and class II types were taken from metadata supplied by the sample provider and were not determined by assay-based typing. Samples were obtained from the ongoing ImmuneRACE study (first 160 participants) and from approximately 1,200 subjects provided by 6 global collaborators. Nearly every sample came with metadata listing a de-identified subject ID, COVID-19 status, age in years and sex. The prospective study material was composed of cDNA or gDNA derived from T cells, B-cell-depleted T cells, or PBMCs. Deeply sampled blood TCRbeta repertoires from subjects exposed to, actively infected with, or recovered from COVID-19 were included in the dataset. The repertoires were made available in a free public database intended to serve as a resource for research on the immune response to SARS-CoV-2.

Whole blood was collected in K2EDTA tubes by collaborating institutions according to the institutions' own protocols. For TCRbeta analysis, collaborators shipped samples in one of three forms: frozen whole blood, isolated PBMCs, or DNA extracted from either of those sample types. Findings and caveats that apply to the study as a whole: How much clinical and demographic metadata was included differed by source and by participant, and the metadata was provided uncurated.

The cysteine opens and the phenylalanine closes a CDR3 of 12 amino acids. Solely the CDR3 DNA is kept, with 36 bases framed from the first base. CDR1 and CDR2 were assigned from the germline V gene as MDHEN and SYDVKM. V is reduced by 2 bases and J by 5 bases, leaving a spacing of 7 bases between them. TCRbeta CDR3 regions were amplified from genomic DNA by means of the immunoSEQ Assay, a bias-controlled multiplex PCR. In the original analysis: Within the assay, amplification of reference gene primers was used to estimate how many nucleated cells each sample contained. To quantify the absolute abundance of each unique TCRbeta CDR3 rearrangement, sequence reads were collapsed and filtered. For each sample, productive Simpson clonality was calculated by taking the square root of Simpson's diversity index across productive rearrangements. In TCRdb, the immuneACCESS table is reduced to in-frame sequences with V and J assigned. These tables do not hold every clone; where another copy was compared, an unresolved V gene accounts for under half, and the others remain unexplained. Clone size and V and J calls were adopted from that table, with D and trimming inferred from the DNA. Here the sample has about 35,000 clones; 80% to 90% occur a single time. The top ten clones comprise 9% to 10% of the sample.

By its share of the sample, this clone is medium-sized (0.01 to 0.1%). The target of this receptor is not known. Base qualities are not provided; no much larger clone lies one nucleotide away. The clonotype comes from a man aged 60 to 69 in a cohort sampled during active COVID-19. Rearrangement joined TRBV28 to TRBJ2-7; confidence is insufficient to name the D gene. Sequences were obtained from peripheral blood. The CDR3 reads CASSLDGDEQYF. The DNA reads TGTGCCAGCAGTTTAGACGGAGACGAGCAGTACTTC.